This TCR beta chain is from a study of T-cell reconstitution after alpha-beta-depleted transplantation in children. V was pared by 6 bases and J by 6 bases, with 5 bases of the junction left unmatched. The CDR3 covers 13 residues. Looked up from germline, CDR1 is MNHEY and CDR2 is SMNVEV (reference sequence). This clonotype came up once. Unique molecular identifiers were used in preparing the TCRbeta library. TCRdb reprocessed the PCR reads with MiXCR, giving one entry per CDR3 protein. The data contain a few hundred thousand distinct CDR3 sequences, 27% of them singletons. This TCR was sampled from a boy in the first two years of life with Wiskott-Aldrich syndrome, due to receive a stem cell transplant. J is TRBJ1-2 and V is TRBV27, with 9 bases that match TRBD1. This sample comprised PBMCs, obtained before TCRalphabeta/CD19-depleted stem cell transplant. In DNA form, the CDR3 reads TGTGCCAGCAGACCACAGGGGGCGCATGGCTACACCTTC. It specifies CASRPQGAHGYTF.